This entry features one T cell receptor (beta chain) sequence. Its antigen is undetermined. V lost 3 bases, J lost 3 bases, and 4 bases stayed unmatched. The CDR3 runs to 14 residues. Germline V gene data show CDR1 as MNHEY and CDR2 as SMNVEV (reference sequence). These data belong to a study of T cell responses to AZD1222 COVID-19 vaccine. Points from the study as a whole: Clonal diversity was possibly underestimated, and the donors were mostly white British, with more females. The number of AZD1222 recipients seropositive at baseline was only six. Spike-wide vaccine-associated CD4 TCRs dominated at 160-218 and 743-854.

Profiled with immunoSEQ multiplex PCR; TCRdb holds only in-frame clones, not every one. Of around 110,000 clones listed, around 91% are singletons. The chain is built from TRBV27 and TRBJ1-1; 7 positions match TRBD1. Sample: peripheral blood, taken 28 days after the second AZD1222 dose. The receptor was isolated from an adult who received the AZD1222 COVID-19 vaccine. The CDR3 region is CASSFNRGYTEAFF. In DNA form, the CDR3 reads TGTGCCAGCAGTTTTAACAGGGGATACACTGAAGCTTTCTTT.